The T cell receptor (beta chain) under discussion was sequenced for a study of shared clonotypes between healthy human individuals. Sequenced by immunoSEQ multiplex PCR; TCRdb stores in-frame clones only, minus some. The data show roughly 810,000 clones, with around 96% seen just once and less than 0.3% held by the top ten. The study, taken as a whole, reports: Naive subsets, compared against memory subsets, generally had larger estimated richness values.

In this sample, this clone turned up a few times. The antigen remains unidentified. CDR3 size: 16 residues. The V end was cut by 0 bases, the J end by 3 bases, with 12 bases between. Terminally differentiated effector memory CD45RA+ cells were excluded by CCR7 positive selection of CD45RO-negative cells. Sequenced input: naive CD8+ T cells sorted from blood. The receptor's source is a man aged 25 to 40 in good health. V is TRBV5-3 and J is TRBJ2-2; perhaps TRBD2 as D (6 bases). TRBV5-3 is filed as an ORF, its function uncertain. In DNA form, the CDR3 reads TGTGCCAGAAGCTTGGCCCGGGAGCGGTACACCGGGGAGCTGTTTTTT. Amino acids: CARSLARERYTGELFF.